The 3 T cell receptor beta chains below come from one sample, sequenced in a study of technical replicates of blood from a handful of donors. TCRdb keeps only in-frame clones here, not all; method: immunoSEQ multiplex PCR. Among approximately 70,000 clones listed, just under 97% were seen once. Sequenced: T cells isolated from PBMCs. These receptors were taken from a human donor in good health.

This chain links TRBV6-5 with TRBJ2-5; D is unclear. CDR1 and CDR2 (germline): MNHEY, SVGAGI. Deletions cut 3 bases from V and 3 bases from J, with 8 bases between. The CDR3 runs 13 residues. In DNA, the CDR3 is TGTGCCAGCAGTTATAATTCGGAAGAGACCCAGTACTTC. It codes for CASSYNSEETQYF.

The chain uses TRBV4-1 and TRBJ2-7; maybe TRBD1 (5 bases). The V and J ends lost 0 bases and 4 bases respectively, with 10 bases between them. In germline, CDR1 is MGHRA, CDR2 YSYEKL. This CDR3 region has 14 residues. The CDR3 region has the DNA TGCGCCAGCAGCCAAGATCTAGGGGTGTACGAGCAGTACTTC. Residues: CASSQDLGVYEQYF.

The chain links TRBV5-1 to TRBJ2-7; the match to TRBD1 covers 7 bases. The CDR3 has 14 residues. V lost 2 bases and J lost 3; bases outside the gene matches: 5. Germline CDR1 and CDR2: SGHRS and YFSETQ. As DNA, the CDR3 is TGCGCCAGCAGCTTCGGGACAGCAAGCTACGAGCAGTACTTC. Protein: CASSFGTASYEQYF.